What follows are 7 T cell receptor beta chains derived from one specimen sequenced in a study of blood T cell repertoires in COVID-19. Profiling relied on immunoSEQ multiplex PCR, and the TCRdb table lists in-frame clones only, not all of them. The sample yields approximately 120,000 clones, approximately 80% seen once. The sample comprised peripheral blood. These receptors were obtained from a man in his forties with active or convalescent COVID-19.

The chain is built from TRBV4-1 and TRBJ2-3, with a tentative D call TRBD2 (5 bases). V lost 1 base and J 0 bases, leaving 11 bases between the germline ends. Germline V lookup: CDR1 MGHRA, CDR2 YSYEKL. CDR3 size: 16 residues. CDR3 in amino acids: CASSQVVRGSTDTQYF. The CDR3 region has the DNA TGCGCCAGCAGCCAAGTAGTGCGCGGGAGCACAGATACGCAGTATTTT.

The gene calls are TRBV11-3 and TRBJ1-1, with a weak D call TRBD1 (5 bases). The length of the CDR3 is 14 residues. V was shortened by 8 bases and J by 0 bases, with 13 bases between the two germline ends. In germline, CDR1 is SGHNT, CDR2 YENEEA. In DNA, the CDR3 is TGTGCCAGCGGATTCCGACAGATGAACACTGAAGCTTTCTTT. It translates to CASGFRQMNTEAFF.

This clone has a single count. This rearrangement joins TRBV5-1 to TRBJ2-2; D may be TRBD2 (6 bases). The V end was cut by 4 bases, the J end by 3 bases, with 19 bases between. This CDR3 region has 17 residues. CDR1 is SGHRS, CDR2 YFSETQ, per germline. CDR3 nucleotide sequence: TGCGCCAGCAGCGCGGACTCCGGCGGGGTCTACACCGGGGAGCTGTTTTTT. This encodes CASSADSGGVYTGELFF.

The V and J genes are TRBV5-4 and TRBJ2-1, with D maybe TRBD2 (7 bases). Deletions cut 0 bases from V and 7 bases from J, with 14 bases between. Germline CDR1 and CDR2: SGHNT and YYREEE (reference sequence). The CDR3 loop spans 15 amino acids. CDR3 in amino acids: CASSLVAGADNEQFF. The CDR3 DNA follows: TGTGCCAGCAGCTTGGTTGCGGGGGCGGATAATGAGCAGTTCTTC.

The rearrangement links TRBV7-9 to TRBJ2-7; 10 bases line up with TRBD1. The CDR3 sequence is 17 residues long. The ends lost 4 bases at V and 3 bases at J; junction bases unmatched: 12. Germline CDR1 is SEHNR and CDR2 is FQNEAQ (reference sequence). In DNA form, the CDR3 reads TGTGCCAGCAGCTCCCCTAGGACAGGGGGACCGTTCTACGAGCAGTACTTC. Its translation is CASSSPRTGGPFYEQYF. Based on the CDR3 plus reference TRBV7-9 and TRBJ2-7, the full variable domain is DTGVSQNPRHKITKRGQNVTFRCDPISEHNRLYWYRQTLGQGPEFLTYFQNEAQLEKSRLLSDRFSAERPKGSFSTLEIQRTEQGDSAMYLCASSSPRTGGPFYEQYFGPGTRLTVT.

J is TRBJ2-1 and V is TRBV12-5; TRBD2 agrees at 14 bases. Trimming cost V 1 base and J 1 base; bases outside gene matches: 12. The germline V gene has CDR1 LGHNT and CDR2 FRNRAP. The CDR3 extends over 21 amino acids. DNA for the CDR3: TGTGCTAGTGGTTTGGCTCCGGGACTAGCGGGAGAAGTTCGGTCCTACAATGAGCAGTTCTTC. This sequence encodes CASGLAPGLAGEVRSYNEQFF.

A note on this clone: An end of the junction does not agree with germline; a read error may underlie this. In nucleotides, the CDR3 is TGTGCCACCAGTCGAGGTTCGGTGAACACTGAAGCTTTCTTT. As protein: CATSRGSVNTEAFF. This chain connects TRBV10-3 to TRBJ1-1, with D unresolved. This CDR3 comprises 14 residues. Germline lookup yields CDR1 ENHRY and CDR2 SYGVKD.